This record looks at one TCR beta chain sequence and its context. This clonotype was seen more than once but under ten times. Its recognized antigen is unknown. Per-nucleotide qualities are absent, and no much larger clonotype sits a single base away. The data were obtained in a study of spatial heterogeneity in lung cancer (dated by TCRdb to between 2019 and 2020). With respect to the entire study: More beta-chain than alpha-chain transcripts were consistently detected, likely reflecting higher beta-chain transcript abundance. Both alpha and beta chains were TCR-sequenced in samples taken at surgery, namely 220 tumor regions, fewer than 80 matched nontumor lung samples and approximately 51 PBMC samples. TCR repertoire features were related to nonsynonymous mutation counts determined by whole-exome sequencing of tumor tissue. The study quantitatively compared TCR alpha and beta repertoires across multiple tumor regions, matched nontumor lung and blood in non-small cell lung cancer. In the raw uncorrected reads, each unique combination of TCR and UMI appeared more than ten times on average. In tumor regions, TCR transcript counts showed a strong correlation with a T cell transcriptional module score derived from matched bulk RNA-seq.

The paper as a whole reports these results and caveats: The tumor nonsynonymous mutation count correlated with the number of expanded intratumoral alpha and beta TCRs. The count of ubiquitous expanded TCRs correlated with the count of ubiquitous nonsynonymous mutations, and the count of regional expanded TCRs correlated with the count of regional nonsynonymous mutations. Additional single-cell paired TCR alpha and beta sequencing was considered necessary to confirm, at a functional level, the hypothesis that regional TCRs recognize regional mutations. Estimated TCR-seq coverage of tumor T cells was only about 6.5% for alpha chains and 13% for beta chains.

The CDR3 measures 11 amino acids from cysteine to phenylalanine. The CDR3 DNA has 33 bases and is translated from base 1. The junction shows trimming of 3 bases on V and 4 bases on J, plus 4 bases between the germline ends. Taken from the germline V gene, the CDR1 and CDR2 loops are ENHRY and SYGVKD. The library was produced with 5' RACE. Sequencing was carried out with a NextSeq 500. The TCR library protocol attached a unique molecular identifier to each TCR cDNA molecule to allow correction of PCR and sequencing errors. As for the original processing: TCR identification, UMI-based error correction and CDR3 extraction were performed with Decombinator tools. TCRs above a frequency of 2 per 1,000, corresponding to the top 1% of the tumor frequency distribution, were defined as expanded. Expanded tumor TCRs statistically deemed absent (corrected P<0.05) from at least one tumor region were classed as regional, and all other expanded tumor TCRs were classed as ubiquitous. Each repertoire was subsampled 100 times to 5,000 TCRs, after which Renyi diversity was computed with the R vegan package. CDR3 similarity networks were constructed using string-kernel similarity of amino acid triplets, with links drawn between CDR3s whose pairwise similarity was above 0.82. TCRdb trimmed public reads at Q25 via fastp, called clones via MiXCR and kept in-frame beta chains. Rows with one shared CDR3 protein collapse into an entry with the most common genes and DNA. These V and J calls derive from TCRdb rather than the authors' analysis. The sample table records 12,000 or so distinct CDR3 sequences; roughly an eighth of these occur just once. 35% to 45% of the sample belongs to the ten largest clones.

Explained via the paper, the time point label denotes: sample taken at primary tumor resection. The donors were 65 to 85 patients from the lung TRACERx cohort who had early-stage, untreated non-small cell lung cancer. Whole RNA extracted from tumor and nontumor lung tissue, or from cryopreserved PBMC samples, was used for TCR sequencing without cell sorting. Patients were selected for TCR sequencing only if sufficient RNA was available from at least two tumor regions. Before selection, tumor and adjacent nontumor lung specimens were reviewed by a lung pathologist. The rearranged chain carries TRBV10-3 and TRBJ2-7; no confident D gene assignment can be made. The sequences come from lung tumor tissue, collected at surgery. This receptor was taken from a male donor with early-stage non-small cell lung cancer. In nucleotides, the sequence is TGTGCCATCAGTGATGGGTACGAGCAGTACTTC. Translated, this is CAISDGYEQYF.